The 20 T cell receptor beta chains listed next were all sequenced from one sample in a study of blood T cell repertoires in COVID-19. Some clones are missing from TCRdb's copy, which holds only in-frame ones; the method was immunoSEQ multiplex PCR. The sample consists of fewer than 200,000 clones, about four fifths of them appearing once. The sample comprised peripheral blood. Receptor source: an elderly woman with acute or convalescent COVID-19.

V usage is TRBV10-3 and J usage is TRBJ2-5; 8 positions agree with TRBD2. CDR1 ENHRY and CDR2 SYGVKD come from the germline V gene. The ends lost 10 bases at V and 5 bases at J; junction bases unmatched: 12. This CDR3 contains 14 residues. The CDR3, as DNA: TGTGCCACAACCGGGGGGGGAGGCGCGGAGACCCAGTACTTC. Encoded protein: CATTGGGGAETQYF.

A remark on this clone: The same CDR3 also results from other DNA sequences found in this sample. CDR3: CASSPSQGNQPQHF. CDR3 bases: TGTGCCAGCTCACCAAGTCAGGGCAATCAGCCCCAGCATTTT. V and J are TRBV18 and TRBJ1-5; D unclear. Germline V CDR1 and CDR2: KGHSH, LQKENI. Trimming took off 2 bases at V and 2 bases at J, with 7 bases between the two ends. The length of the CDR3 is 14 residues.

The chain couples TRBV18 to TRBJ2-5, with D hard to call. Trimming left V 3 bases short and J 2 bases short, with 10 bases between. The CDR3 contains 14 residues. The V gene's germline CDR1 is KGHSH and CDR2 LQKENI. The CDR3 coding sequence is TGTGCCAGCTCACCGGCTGACAAACAAGAGACCCAGTACTTC. Residues: CASSPADKQETQYF.

This chain links TRBV5-6 with TRBJ2-3, with 9 positions matching TRBD1. The CDR3 has 18 residues. V shed 1 base, J shed 1 base, and the junction held 10 bases outside the gene matches. CDR1 is SGHDT and CDR2 is YYEEEE in the germline V gene. For the CDR3, the DNA is TGTGCCAGCAGCTTGCAAAGCTTACGGACAGGGGGCACAGATACGCAGTATTTT. Its translation is CASSLQSLRTGGTDTQYF.

The chain is built from TRBV6-1 and TRBJ1-5; 10 nucleotides agree with TRBD1. The junction had 3 bases not matched to a gene; V was cut back by 2 bases and J by 5 bases. CDR3 size: 15 residues. Germline loops: CDR1 MNHNS, CDR2 SASEGT. CDR3 residues: CASSESGQGYQPQHF. The DNA for the CDR3 is TGTGCCAGCAGTGAATCGGGACAGGGGTATCAGCCCCAGCATTTT.

The chain links TRBV19 to TRBJ1-2; the D is unclear. The CDR3 is 14 residues long. Trimming cost V 6 bases and J 6 bases, with 17 bases left between them. The germline CDR1 and CDR2 sequences are LNHDA and SQIVND (reference sequence). Here the CDR3 DNA reads TGTGCCAGTAGGAAAAACGGGGATTATGATGGCTACACCTTC. Protein sequence: CASRKNGDYDGYTF. The complete variable domain, with remaining parts taken from reference TRBV19 and TRBJ1-2, reads DGGITQSPKYLFRKEGQNVTLSCEQNLNHDAMYWYRQDPGQGLRLIYYSQIVNDFQKGDIAEGYSVSREKKESFPLTVTSAQKNPTAFYLCASRKNGDYDGYTFGSGTRLTVV.

Notes on this clone: The sample carries other DNA sequences with the same CDR3. The chain links TRBV10-3 to TRBJ1-1; 8 positions match TRBD1. CDR1 and CDR2 (germline): ENHRY, SYGVKD. Germline trimming cut 4 bases from V and 1 base from J; bases unmatched to any gene: 2. This CDR3 is 14 amino acids long. Here the CDR3 reads CAISGGTGNTEAFF. Here the CDR3 DNA reads TGTGCCATCAGTGGGGGGACAGGGAACACTGAAGCTTTCTTT.

This clone appeared a few times. The V gene is TRBV12-3 or TRBV12-4, the J gene TRBJ1-1; D uncertain. With 1 base removed from V and 4 bases from J, the gap between germline ends came to 7 bases. CDR3 length: 13 residues. This CDR3 reads CASSLGAGTEAFF. CDR3 coding DNA: TGTGCCAGCAGTTTAGGTGCCGGCACTGAAGCTTTCTTT.

The chain combines TRBV19 with TRBJ1-6; no clear D. With 3 bases removed from V and 8 bases from J, the gap between germline ends came to 14 bases. The CDR3 totals 15 residues. Looked up from germline, CDR1 is LNHDA and CDR2 is SQIVND (reference sequence). Written as DNA, the CDR3 is TGTGCCAGTAGTATGGTAGGAAACAGTGATTCACCCCTCCACTTT. Its translation is CASSMVGNSDSPLHF.

In this sample, this clone turned up once. This chain uses TRBV28 with TRBJ2-1, with no clear D. Between the trimmed V and J ends, which lost 7 bases and 0 bases, there was a span of 13 bases. The CDR3 sequence is 15 residues long. CDR1 and CDR2 from the germline V gene are MDHEN and SYDVKM. CDR3 DNA sequence: TGTGCCAGCACTCTAACGGGTTACTCCTACAATGAGCAGTTCTTC. It translates to CASTLTGYSYNEQFF.

This chain joins TRBV5-6 and TRBJ2-1; D remains unclear. This CDR3 is 16 amino acids long. Germline values: CDR1 SGHDT, CDR2 YYEEEE. Trimming left V 0 bases short and J 10 bases short, with 20 bases between. DNA of the CDR3: TGTGCCAGCAGCTTGGCCAATCACAGCCCCTTTGGGGAGCAGTTCTTC. Amino acids: CASSLANHSPFGEQFF. The whole variable domain, filled in from reference TRBV5-6 and TRBJ2-1, reads DAGVTQSPTHLIKTRGQQVTLRCSPKSGHDTVSWYQQALGQGPQFIFQYYEEEERQRGNFPDRFSGHQFPNYSSELNVNALLLGDSALYLCASSLANHSPFGEQFFGPGTRLTVL.

The rearrangement links TRBV10-3 to TRBJ2-5; the match to TRBD2 covers 14 bases. The CDR3 is 16 residues long. Trimming took 4 bases from V and 9 from J; bases not matched to a gene: 10. Germline values: CDR1 ENHRY, CDR2 SYGVKD. In DNA, the CDR3 is TGTGCCATCAGTGGAGCGACTAGCGGGGGGGCTTCATCCCAGTACTTC. Protein sequence: CAISGATSGGASSQYF.

The rearrangement uses TRBV7-9 and TRBJ1-1; a weak D match, TRBD1 (5 bases). V was cut by 6 bases and J by 4 bases, with 15 bases left in between. Germline loops: CDR1 SEHNR, CDR2 FQNEAQ (reference sequence). The length of the CDR3 is 14 residues. The CDR3 region is CASSLEGEGTEAFF. DNA for the CDR3: TGTGCCAGCAGTTTGGAAGGGGAGGGCACTGAAGCTTTCTTT.

The chain recombines TRBV10-3 with TRBJ1-1; D ambiguous. V was shortened by 0 bases and J by 11 bases, with 10 bases between the two germline ends. The CDR3 totals 12 residues. Germline V gene data show CDR1 as ENHRY and CDR2 as SYGVKD. The CDR3 loop is CAISESRERAFF. CDR3 DNA sequence: TGTGCCATCAGTGAGTCGAGGGAAAGGGCTTTCTTT.

The genes are TRBV10-3 and TRBJ2-2; 8 bases line up with TRBD1. This CDR3 has 16 amino acids. The trim removed 2 bases at V and 6 bases at J, leaving 8 bases unmatched. CDR1 is ENHRY, CDR2 SYGVKD, per germline. CDR3 in DNA: TGTGCCATCAGTGAGGGGGACAGGATTCTCGCCGGGGAGCTGTTTTTT. It specifies CAISEGDRILAGELFF.

Note on this clone: The junction departs from the called germline gene at one end, perhaps through a read error. The chain has TRBV5-8 and TRBJ2-7; 13 positions agree with TRBD2. Germline V lookup: CDR1 SGHTS, CDR2 YDEGEE. The CDR3 runs 13 residues. CDR3 residues: CASSSGLAGFVNF. The CDR3 nucleotides read TGTGCCAGCAGCTCGGGACTAGCGGGGTTTGTAAACTTC.

V is TRBV11-3 and J is TRBJ2-3; 9 nucleotides line up with TRBD1. CDR3 length: 14 residues. The V segment lost 4 bases and the J segment 6 bases; nucleotides outside the gene matches: 5. CDR1 and CDR2 from the germline V gene are SGHNT and YENEEA. The CDR3 nucleotides are TGTGCCAGCAGCTCGGGGACAGGGATGGATACGCAGTATTTT. Its translation: CASSSGTGMDTQYF.

The chain links TRBV10-3 to TRBJ1-4; TRBD1 is a possible D gene (5 bases). Trimming left V 7 bases short and J 5 bases short, with 11 bases between. The CDR3 length is 13 residues. Germline V gene lookup returns CDR1 ENHRY and CDR2 SYGVKD. CDR3 sequence reads: CAITAGINEKLFF. Here the CDR3 DNA reads TGTGCCATCACGGCAGGGATAAATGAAAAACTGTTTTTT.

The V gene is TRBV6-5, the J gene TRBJ1-2, with a tentative D call TRBD1 (5 bases). The CDR3 is made up of 13 amino acids. From germline, CDR1 is MNHEY and CDR2 SVGAGI. Trimming shortened V by 6 bases and J by 2 bases, and 10 bases separated the two germline ends. This chain's CDR3 is CASRNAGNYGYTF. Written as DNA, the CDR3 is TGTGCCAGCAGAAATGCAGGGAACTATGGCTACACCTTC.

In its sample, this clone was seen once. V and J are TRBV4-1 and TRBJ2-2; 10 nucleotides agree with TRBD2. From germline, CDR1 is MGHRA and CDR2 YSYEKL. This CDR3 spans 13 amino acids. The V and J ends lost 4 bases and 7 bases, in that order; junction bases with no gene match: 0. Here the CDR3 reads CASSLAGGGELFF. The CDR3 DNA reads as TGCGCCAGCAGCCTAGCGGGGGGCGGGGAGCTGTTTTTT.